The 30 T cell receptor beta chains presented below share a single source sample, sequenced in a study of CD8+CD57+ T cells in acquired aplastic anemia. Researchers used genomic DNA as the template to profile TCR beta VDJ and CDR3. Each CDR3 protein gets one entry after TCRdb re-called the reads with MiXCR. The data show over 150,000 distinct CDR3 sequences, around half seen once. The source material was sorted CD4+, CD8+, or CD8+CD57+ T cells (not recorded which) from PBMCs. The receptor source for this set is a human donor in good health, serving as a control.

This clonotype appeared a single time. The V and J genes are TRBV4-1 and TRBJ1-1; D gene ambiguous. Trimming stripped 0 bases from V and 0 bases from J, with 5 bases between. This CDR3 has 14 amino acids. The V gene's germline CDR1 is MGHRA and CDR2 YSYEKL. The CDR3 bases are TGCGCCAGCAGCCAAGAGGGGATGAACACTGAAGCTTTCTTT. Amino acids: CASSQEGMNTEAFF.

This chain links TRBV20-1 with TRBJ2-5, with a tentative D call TRBD2 (6 bases). From germline, CDR1 is DFQATT and CDR2 SNEGSKA (reference sequence). This CDR3 has 14 amino acids. V lost 1 base, J lost 5 bases, and 14 bases lay in between. CDR3 DNA sequence: TGCAGTGCTAGAGGACTAGGTGCGGGGGAGACCCAGTACTTC. This gives the protein CSARGLGAGETQYF.

V gene TRBV12-3 or TRBV12-4 combines with J gene TRBJ1-6; D might be TRBD1 (6 bases). V was shortened by 6 bases and J by 10 bases, with 16 bases between the two germline ends. The CDR3 length is 14 residues. The CDR3 DNA reads as TGTGCCAGCAGCGTACGGGGGGCAGAATCACCCCTCCACTTT. This sequence encodes CASSVRGAESPLHF.

The V call is TRBV12-3 or TRBV12-4, the J call TRBJ1-1, with a tentative D call TRBD1 (5 bases). This CDR3 comprises 12 residues. V was clipped by 3 bases and J by 10 bases, with 12 bases between them. The DNA for the CDR3 is TGTGCCAGCAGTTTGGGGGGGTCACGAGCTTTCTTT. It specifies CASSLGGSRAFF.

This clonotype was found once. CDR3 residues: CAIGRQDQETQYF. Written as DNA, the CDR3 is TGTGCCATCGGTCGACAGGATCAAGAGACCCAGTACTTC. The chain joins TRBV10-3 to TRBJ2-5, with D possibly being TRBD1 (6 bases). The CDR3 is 13 residues long. The ends were cut back, 8 bases at V and 2 bases at J, with 12 bases in the middle. Germline CDR1 reads ENHRY; CDR2 reads SYGVKD.

The V call is TRBV12-3 or TRBV12-4, the J call TRBJ2-5, with 12 nucleotides matching TRBD2. The CDR3 is 15 amino acids. With 6 bases clipped from V and 5 bases from J, the junction kept 7 bases outside the gene matches. The CDR3 nucleotides are TGTGCCAGCAGCTCACTAGCGGGGGGCCAGGAGACCCAGTACTTC. This sequence encodes CASSSLAGGQETQYF.

The rearrangement joins TRBV7-6 to TRBJ1-2; possibly TRBD1 for D (5 bases). Germline CDR1 is SGHVS and CDR2 is FNYEAQ. The CDR3 covers 13 residues. The ends were cut back, 1 base at V and 12 bases at J, with 15 bases in the middle. CDR3 region: CASSLGGTAGNTF. In DNA form, the CDR3 reads TGTGCCAGCAGCTTAGGTGGGACGGCTGGAAACACCTTC.

This clonotype is a singleton in its sample. The CDR3 DNA follows: TGTGCCACCAGCATGACAGGGGCCGGGGAGCTGTTTTTT. It yields the protein CATSMTGAGELFF. This chain connects TRBV15 to TRBJ2-2; TRBD1 matches at 8 bases. CDR1 LNHNV and CDR2 YYDKDF come from the germline V gene (reference sequence). The CDR3 loop spans 13 amino acids. The V segment lost 4 bases and the J segment 6 bases; nucleotides outside the gene matches: 1. The entire variable domain, with the rest obtained from reference TRBV15 and TRBJ2-2, is as follows: DAMVIQNPRYQVTQFGKPVTLSCSQTLNHNVMYWYQQKSSQAPKLLFHYYDKDFNNEADTPDNFQSRRPNTSFCFLDIRSPGLGDTAMYLCATSMTGAGELFFGEGSRLTVL.

This clonotype was recorded at least ten times. The chain employs TRBV15 and TRBJ1-4, with D hard to call. CDR1 is LNHNV and CDR2 is YYDKDF in the germline V gene (reference sequence). The CDR3 is made up of 16 amino acids. Trimming shortened V by 0 bases and J by 0 bases, and 8 bases separated the two germline ends. Written as DNA, the CDR3 is TGTGCCACCAGCAGAGAGAAGTCCACAACTAATGAAAAACTGTTTTTT. Translating gives CATSREKSTTNEKLFF.

The chain uses TRBV6-1 and TRBJ2-7, with 8 bases lining up with TRBD1. With 9 bases clipped from V and 3 bases from J, the junction kept 4 bases outside the gene matches. Germline CDR1 and CDR2: MNHNS and SASEGT. The CDR3 has 12 residues. The CDR3 DNA reads as TGTGCCAGTAGACAGGGGATCTACGAGCAGTACTTC. This sequence encodes CASRQGIYEQYF.

The chain couples TRBV19 to TRBJ1-2; D call uncertain. The CDR3 covers 14 residues. The ends were cut back, 3 bases at V and 0 bases at J, with 8 bases in the middle. The germline gives CDR1 LNHDA, CDR2 SQIVND (reference sequence). The CDR3 DNA reads TGTGCCAGTAGTATCGATATGGCTAACTATGGCTACACCTTC. It yields the protein CASSIDMANYGYTF. The variable domain in full, completed from reference TRBV19 and TRBJ1-2, reads DGGITQSPKYLFRKEGQNVTLSCEQNLNHDAMYWYRQDPGQGLRLIYYSQIVNDFQKGDIAEGYSVSREKKESFPLTVTSAQKNPTAFYLCASSIDMANYGYTFGSGTRLTVV.

This clonotype came up many times. The gene calls are TRBV24-1 and TRBJ2-1; 8 positions match TRBD2. This CDR3 contains 13 residues. V gave up 9 bases and J gave up 4 bases; unmatched junction bases: 4. Germline CDR1 KGHDR, CDR2 SFDVKD. CDR3 protein: CATGTRLYNEQFF. The CDR3 region has the DNA TGTGCCACCGGGACTAGGCTTTACAATGAGCAGTTCTTC.

This clonotype was observed many times. The chain is built from TRBV10-3 and TRBJ1-2, with 10 positions matching TRBD1. Losses at the gene ends were 4 bases for V and 2 bases for J; bases not matched to a gene: 4. The germline V gene encodes CDR1 ENHRY and CDR2 SYGVKD. This CDR3 has 15 amino acids. CDR3 amino acids: CAISVGTGENYGYTF. The CDR3 DNA reads as TGTGCCATCAGTGTAGGGACAGGGGAAAACTATGGCTACACCTTC.

The J gene is TRBJ1-5, the V gene TRBV28, with 8 bases matching TRBD1. Germline assignment: CDR1 MDHEN and CDR2 SYDVKM. V trimming: 2 bases; J trimming: 6 bases; junction bases outside the gene matches: 3. CDR3 length: 14 amino acids. The CDR3 DNA reads TGTGCCAGCAGTTTACAGGGGGCATCTCAGCCCCAGCATTTT. Protein sequence: CASSLQGASQPQHF.

This clonotype was detected many times. The chain joins TRBV10-3 to TRBJ1-5, with a weak D call TRBD1 (5 bases). V was trimmed by 8 bases and J by 5 bases, leaving 13 bases between them. Germline V CDR1 and CDR2: ENHRY, SYGVKD. This CDR3 spans 13 amino acids. In DNA, the CDR3 is TGTGCCATCGGGGGGGGACGAGATCAGCCCCAGCATTTT. Encoded protein: CAIGGGRDQPQHF.

V is TRBV20-1 and J is TRBJ2-6; 10 bases are a match to TRBD2. The ends lost 2 bases at V and 0 bases at J; junction bases unmatched: 4. From germline, CDR1 is DFQATT and CDR2 SNEGSKA (reference sequence). CDR3 length: 17 residues. Here the CDR3 reads CSARSLAGGSGANVLTF. Written as DNA, the CDR3 is TGCAGTGCTAGATCATTAGCGGGGGGCTCTGGGGCCAACGTCCTGACTTTC.

The J gene is TRBJ2-5, the V gene TRBV11-2, with 7 bases fitting TRBD2. J gave up 5 bases and V 5 bases, and 17 bases lay outside the gene matches. Germline V lookup: CDR1 SGHAT, CDR2 FQNNGV. The CDR3 length is 17 residues. CDR3 in amino acids: CASSPEGRKREGETQYF. For the CDR3, the DNA is TGTGCCAGCAGCCCAGAAGGTCGGAAGCGGGAAGGGGAGACCCAGTACTTC.

The chain employs TRBV7-9 and TRBJ2-5; TRBD2 matches 9 bases. The CDR3 length is 17 residues. CDR1 is SEHNR and CDR2 is FQNEAQ in the germline V gene (reference sequence). V lost 7 bases to trimming and J lost 4 bases; unmatched junction nucleotides: 16. The CDR3 sequence is CASNFRGLAGMGETQYF. As DNA, the CDR3 is TGTGCCAGCAACTTCCGCGGGCTAGCGGGGATGGGAGAGACCCAGTACTTC.

With respect to this clonotype: The limits of the CDR3 on the DNA are not certain, so only TCRdb's listed CDR3 is given. The chain employs TRBV7-2 and TRBJ1-2; the table gives TRBD1 as D, unverified against the DNA. Germline CDR1 is SGHTA and CDR2 is FQGNSA. The CDR3 numbers 15 amino acids, ends counted. The CDR3 sequence: CASSLDATGNYGCTF.

The chain carries TRBV24-1 and TRBJ2-1; 7 bases align to TRBD2. V trimming: 3 bases; J trimming: 4 bases; junction bases outside the gene matches: 17. Germline CDR1 KGHDR, CDR2 SFDVKD. There are 19 residues in the CDR3. The CDR3 nucleotides are TGTGCCACCAGTGATCTTACTAGCAAGGGACTATCGCTATACAATGAGCAGTTCTTC. It encodes CATSDLTSKGLSLYNEQFF.

The chain uses TRBV7-8 and TRBJ2-1; D possibly corresponds to TRBD2 (6 bases). Trimming took off 5 bases at V and 4 bases at J, with 9 bases between the two ends. Germline V lookup: CDR1 SGHVS, CDR2 FQNEAQ. This CDR3 is built from 13 residues. Here the CDR3 reads CASSRRGYNEQFF. In DNA form, the CDR3 reads TGTGCCAGCAGCCGGAGGGGATACAATGAGCAGTTCTTC.

This clonotype was counted at least ten times. This sequence joins TRBV6-5 and TRBJ1-4; no definite D call. Germline V gene lookup returns CDR1 MNHEY and CDR2 SVGAGI. V was trimmed by 0 bases and J by 6 bases, leaving 11 bases between them. The CDR3 consists of 15 residues. The CDR3 DNA reads TGTGCCAGCAGTTACTCTGGCCCTTCGGATGAAAAACTGTTTTTT. Translated, it gives CASSYSGPSDEKLFF.

This sequence joins TRBV7-2 and TRBJ1-2, with D possibly being TRBD1 (6 bases). The CDR3 runs 16 residues. Germline V CDR1 and CDR2: SGHTA, FQGNSA. The germline V and J ends were trimmed by 5 bases and 4 bases, with 20 bases remaining between them. CDR3 residues: CASSQYATGRIYGYTF. CDR3 bases: TGTGCCAGCAGCCAATACGCTACAGGGAGGATCTATGGCTACACCTTC.

The chain joins TRBV9 to TRBJ1-2; D is unresolved. The CDR3 has 14 residues. Trimming cost V 0 bases and J 5 bases, with 11 bases left between them. CDR1 and CDR2 from the germline V gene are SGDLS and YYNGEE. CDR3 bases: TGTGCCAGCAGCGTAGGTGAGACCCTATATGGCTACACCTTC. Translation: CASSVGETLYGYTF.

This clonotype was detected a few times. A much bigger clone sits one base away, suggesting this may be a read error. The V call is TRBV10-2, the J call TRBJ2-7; possible D gene TRBD1, 5 bases. The germline V gene encodes CDR1 WSHSY and CDR2 SAAADI. The CDR3 extends over 13 amino acids. CDR3 residues: CASSRRQPYEQYF. The CDR3 DNA sequence: TGTGCCAGCAGTCGGAGACAGCCCTACGAGCAGTACTTC.

The gene calls are TRBV12-5 and TRBJ1-2; 7 nucleotides align to TRBD1. Per the germline V gene, CDR1 is LGHNT and CDR2 is FRNRAP. V lost 4 bases to trimming and J lost 0 bases; unmatched junction nucleotides: 2. The CDR3 covers 14 residues. The CDR3 reads CASGWGTANYGYTF. CDR3 coding DNA: TGTGCTAGTGGTTGGGGGACAGCTAACTATGGCTACACCTTC.

This clonotype was observed at least ten times. This may come from a read error, since a much larger clone is one base off. The conserved phenylalanine or tryptophan normally closing the CDR3 is absent here, so this likely arose from a read error. The chain couples TRBV7-8 to TRBJ2-7; the D is unclear. Germline V gene data show CDR1 as SGHVS and CDR2 as FQNEAQ. Between the trimmed V and J ends, which lost 3 bases and 6 bases, there was a span of 12 bases. This CDR3 contains 13 residues. DNA for the CDR3: TGTGCCAGCAGCTTGTCGCGAGTAGGCGAGCAGTACCTC. This encodes CASSLSRVGEQYL.

This clonotype was found a few times. V gene TRBV6-5 combines with J gene TRBJ1-5; D perhaps matches TRBD1 (6 bases). Deletions cut 2 bases from V and 0 bases from J, with 17 bases between. Germline V gene sequence: CDR1 MNHEY, CDR2 SVGAGI. The CDR3 totals 18 residues. CDR3 region: CASSYILFNRVSNQPQHF. The CDR3 DNA sequence: TGTGCCAGCAGTTACATACTTTTTAACAGGGTTAGCAATCAGCCCCAGCATTTT.

The CDR3 sequence is CSALVPSYEQYF. Here the CDR3 DNA reads TGCAGTGCCCTAGTCCCGTCCTACGAGCAGTACTTC. The chain couples TRBV20-1 to TRBJ2-7; no reliable D call. V was shortened by 6 bases and J by 1 base, with 10 bases between the two germline ends. Germline values: CDR1 DFQATT, CDR2 SNEGSKA (reference sequence). The CDR3 loop spans 12 amino acids.

The rearrangement uses TRBV12-3 or TRBV12-4 and TRBJ1-1, with D perhaps TRBD1 (5 bases). The CDR3 contains 14 residues. V lost 6 bases and J lost 4, with 15 bases in between. This CDR3 is CASRLDSEGTEAFF. The CDR3, as DNA: TGTGCCAGCAGGCTCGACAGTGAGGGCACTGAAGCTTTCTTT.